These 30 T cell receptor beta chains were sequenced from one sample in a study of T cells in Graves' hyperthyroidism and ophthalmopathy. TCR beta CDR3 sequences were amplified from RNA transcripts. First-round RT-PCR of the TCR CDR3 relied on the HTBI primer set. MiXCR, applied by TCRdb to the multiplex PCR reads, yields one record per CDR3 protein. The sample lists a few hundred thousand distinct CDR3 sequences, more than 45% occurring once. Specimen: peripheral blood or thyroid tissue (not recorded which). The receptor source for this set is a woman aged 18-35 years with Graves' hyperthyroidism.

The chain uses TRBV10-3 and TRBJ1-2; TRBD1 is a possible D gene (6 bases). The CDR3 has 18 residues. The V gene's germline CDR1 is ENHRY and CDR2 SYGVKD. V dropped 0 bases and J dropped 7 bases, with 24 bases sitting between them. DNA for the CDR3: TGTGCCATCAGTGAGTCCCCGGGCAGCCCACAGGGCGGAGGTGGCTACACCTTC. Translation: CAISESPGSPQGGGGYTF.

This clonotype was seen repeatedly, ten times or more. The chain has TRBV7-2 and TRBJ2-5; D not certain. The CDR3 length is 14 residues. V dropped 1 base and J dropped 2 bases, with 8 bases sitting between them. In germline, CDR1 is SGHTA, CDR2 FQGNSA. The CDR3 bases are TGTGCCAGCAGCTTAGGGCTTCGGCAAGAGACCCAGTACTTC. Translating gives CASSLGLRQETQYF. Based on the CDR3 plus reference TRBV7-2 and TRBJ2-5, the full variable domain is GAGVSQSPSNKVTEKGKDVELRCDPISGHTALYWYRQSLGQGLEFLIYFQGNSAPDKSGLPSDRFSAERTGGSVSTLTIQRTQQEDSAVYLCASSLGLRQETQYFGPGTRLLVL.

The chain has TRBV29-1 and TRBJ1-1, with a tentative D call TRBD1 (5 bases). V was clipped by 3 bases and J by 5 bases, with 13 bases between them. From germline, CDR1 is SQVTM and CDR2 ANQGSEA. CDR3 length equals 13 residues. The chain's CDR3 is CSVDWTRWTEAFF. In nucleotides, the CDR3 is TGCAGCGTTGACTGGACACGGTGGACTGAAGCTTTCTTT.

The CDR3: CASSIGGYQETQYF. In nucleotides, the CDR3 is TGTGCCAGTAGTATAGGGGGATACCAAGAGACCCAGTACTTC. The chain uses TRBV19 and TRBJ2-5; D is undetermined. CDR1 and CDR2 (germline): LNHDA, SQIVND (reference sequence). There are 14 residues in the CDR3. Between the trimmed V and J ends, which lost 1 base and 0 bases, there was a span of 6 bases.

This rearrangement joins TRBV30 to TRBJ1-4; tentatively, D is TRBD1 (5 bases). Germline CDR1 GTSNPN, CDR2 SVGIG (reference sequence). CDR3 length equals 14 residues. V dropped 2 bases and J dropped 5 bases, with 12 bases sitting between them. CDR3: CAWSPGPPNEKLFF. CDR3 in DNA: TGTGCCTGGAGTCCGGGACCGCCGAATGAAAAACTGTTTTTT. The variable domain in full, with the rest retrieved from reference TRBV30 and TRBJ1-4, is SQTIHQWPATLVQPVGSPLSLECTVEGTSNPNLYWYRQAAGRGLQLLFYSVGIGQISSEVPQNLSASRPQDRQFILSSKKLLLSDSGFYLCAWSPGPPNEKLFFGSGTQLSVL.

On this clonotype itself: The CDR3 does not close with the conserved phenylalanine or tryptophan, likely indicating a read error. The DNA is left out, because the CDR3 cannot be placed on it with certainty; the CDR3 is given as TCRdb lists it. The chain has TRBV19 and TRBJ2-7. The CDR3 is 13 amino acids in total, end residues counted. Germline V CDR1 and CDR2: LNHDA, SQIVND (reference sequence). The CDR3 loop reads CASSAASSYEREL.

This clonotype was seen only once. The rearrangement joins TRBV20-1 to TRBJ1-5, with TRBD1 as a possible D gene (5 bases). The CDR3 is 14 residues long. Trimming removed 0 bases from V and 5 bases from J, with 11 bases in between. Germline CDR1 and CDR2: DFQATT and SNEGSKA (reference sequence). CDR3 bases: TGCAGTGCTAGAGACCTGAGGGGTCATCAGCCCCAGCATTTT. Protein product: CSARDLRGHQPQHF.

In the case of this clonotype: This may be a read error: a much more frequent sequence differs by one nucleotide. The chain has TRBV2 and TRBJ1-3; TRBD1 matches at 7 bases. Per the germline V gene, CDR1 is SNHLY and CDR2 is FYNNEI. J lost 4 bases, V lost 6 bases, and 12 bases had no gene match. The CDR3 extends over 16 amino acids. This CDR3 reads CASSHSGTDFGNTIYF. Written as DNA, the CDR3 is TGTGCCAGCAGCCACTCCGGGACAGACTTCGGAAACACCATATATTTT. The full variable domain, in which reference TRBV2 and TRBJ1-3 provide the parts outside the CDR3, is EPEVTQTPSHQVTQMGQEVILRCVPISNHLYFYWYRQILGQKVEFLVSFYNNEISEKSEIFDDQFSVERPDGSNFTLKIRSTKLEDSAMYFCASSHSGTDFGNTIYFGEGSWLTVV.

A few counts support this clonotype. This sequence joins TRBV7-3 and TRBJ1-4, with 7 bases that match TRBD1. After removal of 5 bases from V and 6 bases from J, the junction contained 6 bases not matched to a gene. From germline, CDR1 is SGHTA and CDR2 FQGTGA. This CDR3 comprises 14 residues. As DNA, the CDR3 is TGTGCCAGCAGCCCTGACAGGGAGGATGAAAAACTGTTTTTT. It codes for CASSPDREDEKLFF.

This clonotype was counted ten times or more. The chain links TRBV7-6 to TRBJ1-2, with unresolved D. Germline V gene sequence: CDR1 SGHVS, CDR2 FNYEAQ. The V gene lost 5 bases and the J gene lost 7 bases, with 17 bases spanning the gap. CDR3 size: 14 residues. CDR3 coding DNA: TGTGCCAGCAGCCCCCAGACTGCCGGCGGTGGCTACACCTTC. This encodes CASSPQTAGGGYTF.

Regarding this clonotype: A read error may explain this, as a much larger clone is one base away. The V and J genes are TRBV12-3 or TRBV12-4 and TRBJ2-5; TRBD2 agrees at 9 bases. CDR3 length: 15 residues. After removal of 6 bases from V and 5 bases from J, the junction contained 10 bases not matched to a gene. The CDR3 loop is CASRGSGRRPETQYF. In DNA form, the CDR3 reads TGTGCCAGCAGGGGTAGCGGGAGAAGGCCCGAGACCCAGTACTTC.

This chain connects TRBV10-3 to TRBJ2-7; 9 bases match TRBD2. The CDR3 is 12 residues long. The germline CDR1 and CDR2 sequences are ENHRY and SYGVKD. V lost 11 bases, J lost 5 bases, and 7 bases stayed unmatched. This CDR3 reads CAATGTSHEQYF. The CDR3 DNA is TGTGCCGCCACCGGGACTAGCCACGAGCAGTACTTC.

The chain has TRBV28 and TRBJ2-7; 7 bases are a match to TRBD1. The ends lost 5 bases at V and 5 bases at J; junction bases unmatched: 12. Germline V gene lookup returns CDR1 MDHEN and CDR2 SYDVKM. CDR3 length: 15 residues. The CDR3 bases are TGTGCCAGCAGTCCCAGACAGGGAGACTTCCACGAGCAGTACTTC. Residues: CASSPRQGDFHEQYF.

The chain carries TRBV7-6 and TRBJ2-3, with TRBD2 matching over 10 bases. CDR1 and CDR2 from the germline V gene are SGHVS and FNYEAQ. CDR3 length equals 15 residues. J lost 0 bases, V lost 4 bases, and 1 base had no gene match. The CDR3, as DNA: TGTGCCAGCAGCTCAGCGGGAGGGAGCACAGATACGCAGTATTTT. It yields the protein CASSSAGGSTDTQYF.

This clonotype was recorded many times. V gene TRBV20-1 combines with J gene TRBJ1-1; TRBD1 agrees at 9 bases. Germline-derived CDR1 and CDR2 are DFQATT and SNEGSKA (reference sequence). This CDR3 region has 15 residues. The junction had 8 bases not matched to a gene; V was cut back by 0 bases and J by 6 bases. The CDR3 region has the DNA TGCAGTGCTAGAGACCAGAGGGGACAGGGCTCTGAAGCTTTCTTT. It is translated as CSARDQRGQGSEAFF.

The chain uses TRBV30 and TRBJ1-1, with D tentatively TRBD1 (5 bases). Between the trimmed V and J ends, which lost 1 base and 3 bases, there was a span of 18 bases. The CDR3 consists of 16 residues. Germline V gene data show CDR1 as GTSNPN and CDR2 as SVGIG (reference sequence). The CDR3 loop is CAWSGGGSLRDTEAFF. CDR3 coding DNA: TGTGCCTGGAGTGGGGGGGGGAGCCTTCGGGACACTGAAGCTTTCTTT.

The rearrangement links TRBV2 to TRBJ2-7; D remains ambiguous. This CDR3 contains 13 residues. The germline V and J ends were trimmed by 4 bases and 9 bases, with 16 bases remaining between them. CDR1 and CDR2 from the germline V gene are SNHLY and FYNNEI. The CDR3: CASSARPRLGQYF. CDR3 in DNA: TGTGCCAGCAGTGCGCGGCCGAGGTTGGGGCAGTACTTC.

The rearrangement uses TRBV20-1 and TRBJ2-5, with TRBD1 as a possible D gene (6 bases). TRBJ2-1 explains the end of the DNA better; the J call may be wrong. Per germline, CDR1 DFQATT and CDR2 SNEGSKA (reference sequence). CDR3 length equals 16 residues. CDR3 amino acids: CSATYTPGQRVNEQFF. CDR3 bases: TGCAGTGCCACCTACACTCCGGGACAACGGGTCAATGAGCAGTTCTTC.

This clonotype was counted at least ten times. The chain couples TRBV11-2 to TRBJ2-7; D unresolved. The V gene lost 7 bases and the J gene lost 1 base, with 14 bases spanning the gap. The CDR3 covers 14 residues. Germline V gene sequence: CDR1 SGHAT, CDR2 FQNNGV. The CDR3 region has the DNA TGTGCCAGCAAGACGGGTAAGGGATCCTACGAGCAGTACTTC. Translating it yields CASKTGKGSYEQYF.

This chain links TRBV3-1 with TRBJ1-6; tentative D call: TRBD1 (5 bases). Germline assignment: CDR1 LGHDT and CDR2 YNNKEL (reference sequence). Trimming shortened V by 5 bases and J by 0 bases, and 20 bases separated the two germline ends. There are 19 residues in the CDR3. CDR3 sequence (DNA): TGTGCCAGCAGCTCCCGGGGGGGAGCTTGGAGCTCCTATAATTCACCCCTCCACTTT. It specifies CASSSRGGAWSSYNSPLHF.

This clonotype has a count of ten or more. This sequence joins TRBV6-6 and TRBJ2-5; D remains ambiguous. Per germline, CDR1 MNHNY and CDR2 SVGAGI (reference sequence). This CDR3 comprises 12 residues. Trimming took 7 bases from V and 5 from J, leaving 11 bases between them. The chain's CDR3 is CASKAQLETQYF. The CDR3 bases are TGTGCCAGCAAGGCCCAGTTGGAGACCCAGTACTTC.

This chain uses TRBV10-3 with TRBJ2-1; no definite D call. The V end lost 10 bases, the J end lost 3 bases, and 16 bases lay between the germline ends. The CDR3 loop spans 14 amino acids. From germline, CDR1 is ENHRY and CDR2 SYGVKD. CDR3 residues: CASSHWTGYNEQFF. In nucleotides, the CDR3 is TGTGCCAGCAGCCATTGGACGGGCTACAATGAGCAGTTCTTC.

The V and J genes are TRBV24-1 and TRBJ1-4; possibly TRBD1 for D (5 bases). The CDR3 is 17 residues long. Trimming left V 5 bases short and J 5 bases short, with 20 bases between. Looked up from germline, CDR1 is KGHDR and CDR2 is SFDVKD. The CDR3: CATSGVRDSLNNEKLFF. DNA of the CDR3: TGTGCCACCAGTGGTGTCCGGGACTCACTTAACAATGAAAAACTGTTTTTT.

The chain employs TRBV20-1 and TRBJ1-2; possibly TRBD1 for D (5 bases). Looked up from germline, CDR1 is DFQATT and CDR2 is SNEGSKA (reference sequence). The V end lost 6 bases, the J end lost 6 bases, and 17 bases lay between the germline ends. This CDR3 has 13 amino acids. CDR3 in amino acids: CSASAGSSDGYTF. DNA for the CDR3: TGCAGTGCCAGCGCAGGGTCATCAGATGGCTACACCTTC.

This clonotype was seen a few times. The V call is TRBV20-1, the J call TRBJ2-3, with 10 bases identical to TRBD2. V trimming: 1 base; J trimming: 4 bases; junction bases outside the gene matches: 5. Germline V gene data show CDR1 as DFQATT and CDR2 as SNEGSKA (reference sequence). CDR3 length: 15 residues. CDR3 nucleotides: TGCAGTGCTAGAGTACTAGCGGGATTCTCAGATACGCAGTATTTT. Translated: CSARVLAGFSDTQYF.

V gene TRBV2 combines with J gene TRBJ2-7; tentative D call: TRBD2 (6 bases). Germline CDR1 and CDR2: SNHLY and FYNNEI. Trimming removed 8 bases at V and 9 bases at J, with 8 bases between. There are 9 residues in the CDR3. The CDR3 bases are TGTGCCAGCGCCGGGGGGCAGTACTTC. Translation: CASAGGQYF.

The chain couples TRBV11-2 to TRBJ2-5; 15 bases match TRBD2. V lost 3 bases and J lost 3; bases outside the gene matches: 2. Germline CDR1 and CDR2: SGHAT and FQNNGV. The CDR3 consists of 16 residues. CDR3 nucleotide sequence: TGTGCCAGCAGCTTCCGGACTAGCGGGAGGGAAGAGACCCAGTACTTC. It encodes CASSFRTSGREETQYF.

A single count supports this clonotype. V gene TRBV29-1 combines with J gene TRBJ1-2, with 10 bases aligning to TRBD1. Unmatched junction bases numbered 1, after V lost 6 bases and J lost 3 bases. The germline gives CDR1 SQVTM, CDR2 ANQGSEA. This CDR3 region has 12 residues. DNA for the CDR3: TGCAGCGTAGGGACAGGGGACTATGGCTACACCTTC. Protein product: CSVGTGDYGYTF.

The chain links TRBV29-1 to TRBJ1-1; 7 bases align to TRBD1. Germline V gene lookup returns CDR1 SQVTM and CDR2 ANQGSEA. V shed 3 bases and J 10 bases; nucleotides not matched to a gene: 11. This CDR3 comprises 13 residues. CDR3 residues: CSVDQHTGAGAFF. As DNA, the CDR3 is TGCAGCGTTGACCAACATACAGGGGCGGGAGCTTTCTTT.

This rearrangement joins TRBV7-3 to TRBJ2-5; weak D call: TRBD1 (5 bases). The last part of the DNA fits TRBJ2-4 better; the J call may be wrong. CDR3 length: 15 amino acids. Germline lookup yields CDR1 SGHTA and CDR2 FQGTGA. As DNA, the CDR3 is TGTGCCAGCAGCTTAACAGGGGTGACCAAAAACATTCAGTACTTC. This encodes CASSLTGVTKNIQYF.